This T cell receptor (beta chain) was sequenced in a study of T-cell reconstitution after alpha-beta-depleted transplantation in children. Study-level findings and limits: Diversity of TCRbeta at day 60 was high in some patients, arising from surviving recipient T cells and thymic progenitors. Reported findings indicate that, about two months after transplant, alpha-beta T cells came from several hundred expanded clones, which were derived from non-depleted graft cells. Hyperexpanded clones declined; after one year, newly produced T cells mostly supplied diversity.

Unique molecular identifiers were used in preparing the TCRbeta library. TCRdb independently ran MiXCR on the PCR reads; one entry per CDR3 protein. The data show a few hundred thousand distinct CDR3 sequences, around 27% seen once. Germline values: CDR1 SGHRS, CDR2 YFSETQ. The J segment lost 4 bases and the V segment lost 4 bases, leaving 9 bases of the junction unmatched. The CDR3 extends over 16 amino acids. Comments on this clonotype: The antigen is unknown.

This receptor was taken from a boy younger than two with Wiskott-Aldrich syndrome, due to receive a stem cell transplant. The chain uses TRBV5-1 and TRBJ2-3; TRBD2 agrees at 10 bases. The sequences come from PBMCs, collected before TCRalphabeta/CD19-depleted stem cell transplant. The CDR3 DNA sequence: TGCGCCAGCAGCCGAAAAGCGGGAGGGGTCGCAGATACGCAGTATTTT. Protein product: CASSRKAGGVADTQYF.